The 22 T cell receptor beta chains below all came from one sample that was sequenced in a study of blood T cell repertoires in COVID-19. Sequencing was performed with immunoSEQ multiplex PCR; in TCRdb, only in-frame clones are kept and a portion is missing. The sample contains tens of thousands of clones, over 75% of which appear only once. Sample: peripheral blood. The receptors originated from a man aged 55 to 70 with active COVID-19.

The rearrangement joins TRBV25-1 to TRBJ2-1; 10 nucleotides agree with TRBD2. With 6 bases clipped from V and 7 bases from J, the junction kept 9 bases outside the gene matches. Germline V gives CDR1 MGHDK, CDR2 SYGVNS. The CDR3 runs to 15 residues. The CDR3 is CASSHERGGLNEQFF. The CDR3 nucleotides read TGTGCCAGCAGCCACGAGCGGGGGGGCCTGAATGAGCAGTTCTTC.

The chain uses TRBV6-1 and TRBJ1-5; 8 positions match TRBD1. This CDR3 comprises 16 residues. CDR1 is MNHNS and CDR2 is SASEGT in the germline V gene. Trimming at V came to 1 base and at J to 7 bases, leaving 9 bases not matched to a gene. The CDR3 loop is CASSEGSAGGRQPQHF. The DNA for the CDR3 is TGTGCCAGCAGTGAAGGATCGGCAGGGGGCCGACAGCCCCAGCATTTT.

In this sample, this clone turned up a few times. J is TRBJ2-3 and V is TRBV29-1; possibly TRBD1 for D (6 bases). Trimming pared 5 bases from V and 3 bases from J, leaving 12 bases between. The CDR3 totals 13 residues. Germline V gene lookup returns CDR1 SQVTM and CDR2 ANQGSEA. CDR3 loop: CSVNPTGTDTQYF. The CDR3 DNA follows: TGCAGCGTTAACCCTACAGGGACAGATACGCAGTATTTT.

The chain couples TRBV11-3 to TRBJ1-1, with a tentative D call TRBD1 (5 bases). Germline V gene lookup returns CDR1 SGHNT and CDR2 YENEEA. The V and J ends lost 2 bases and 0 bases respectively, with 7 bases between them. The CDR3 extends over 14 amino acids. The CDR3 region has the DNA TGTGCCAGCAGCTTATGCAGGGTGAACACTGAAGCTTTCTTT. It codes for CASSLCRVNTEAFF.

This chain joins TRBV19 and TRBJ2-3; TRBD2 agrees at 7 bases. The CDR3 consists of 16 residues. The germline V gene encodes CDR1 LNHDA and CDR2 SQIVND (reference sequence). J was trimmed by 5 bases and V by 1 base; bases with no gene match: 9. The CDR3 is CASSIVAAGLKDTQYF. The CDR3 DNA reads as TGTGCCAGTAGTATAGTAGCAGCGGGGCTGAAAGATACGCAGTATTTT. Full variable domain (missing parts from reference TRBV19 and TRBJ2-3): DGGITQSPKYLFRKEGQNVTLSCEQNLNHDAMYWYRQDPGQGLRLIYYSQIVNDFQKGDIAEGYSVSREKKESFPLTVTSAQKNPTAFYLCASSIVAAGLKDTQYFGPGTRLTVL.

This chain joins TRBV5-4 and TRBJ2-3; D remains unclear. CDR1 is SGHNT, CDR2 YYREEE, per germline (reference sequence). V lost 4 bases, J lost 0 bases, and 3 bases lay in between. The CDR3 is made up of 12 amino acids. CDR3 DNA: TGTGCCAGCAGCCCTAGCACAGATACGCAGTATTTT. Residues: CASSPSTDTQYF.

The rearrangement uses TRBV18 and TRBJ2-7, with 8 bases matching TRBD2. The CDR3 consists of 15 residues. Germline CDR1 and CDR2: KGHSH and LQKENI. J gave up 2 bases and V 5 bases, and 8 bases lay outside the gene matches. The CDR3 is CASSLASGRPYEQYF. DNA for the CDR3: TGTGCCAGCTCATTGGCCAGCGGGAGACCCTACGAGCAGTACTTC.

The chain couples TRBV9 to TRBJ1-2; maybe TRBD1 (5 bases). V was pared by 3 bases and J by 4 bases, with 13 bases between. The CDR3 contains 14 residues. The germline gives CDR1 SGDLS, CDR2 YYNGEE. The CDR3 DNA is TGTGCCAGCAGCGGATCCGGGGGATTCTATGGCTACACCTTC. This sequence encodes CASSGSGGFYGYTF.

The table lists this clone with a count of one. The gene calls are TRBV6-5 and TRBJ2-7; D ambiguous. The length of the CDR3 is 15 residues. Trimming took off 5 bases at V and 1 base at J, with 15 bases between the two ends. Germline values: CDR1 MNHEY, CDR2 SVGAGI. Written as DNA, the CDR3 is TGTGCCAGCAGTCCTCTGCACCCCGGGTCCTACGAGCAGTACTTC. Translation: CASSPLHPGSYEQYF.

The CDR3 nucleotides read TGTGCCAGCAGCACCAGACTAGCGGGAGGATACGAGCAGTACTTC. Translation gives CASSTRLAGGYEQYF. The gene calls are TRBV7-6 and TRBJ2-7, with 13 bases identical to TRBD2. V dropped 5 bases and J dropped 4; count of bases not matched to a gene: 5. CDR3 length: 15 residues. Germline V gene lookup returns CDR1 SGHVS and CDR2 FNYEAQ.

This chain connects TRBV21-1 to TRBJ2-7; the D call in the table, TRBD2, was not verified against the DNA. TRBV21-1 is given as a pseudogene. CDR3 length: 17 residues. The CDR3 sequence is CASSPHSGRAVTYEQYF. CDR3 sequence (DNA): TGTGCCAGCAGCCCCCATAGCGGGAGGGCCGTCACCTACGAGCAGTACTTC.

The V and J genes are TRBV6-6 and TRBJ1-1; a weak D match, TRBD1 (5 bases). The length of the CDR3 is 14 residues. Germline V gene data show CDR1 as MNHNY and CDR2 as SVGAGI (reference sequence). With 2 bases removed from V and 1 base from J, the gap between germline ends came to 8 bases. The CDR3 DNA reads TGTGCCAGCAGTTACGTCGGGGGGAACACTGAAGCTTTCTTT. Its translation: CASSYVGGNTEAFF.

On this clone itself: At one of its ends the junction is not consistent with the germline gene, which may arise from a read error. Here the CDR3 DNA reads TGTGCCAGCAGGCAGGGGGCGAAGACCGGGGAGCTGTTTTTT. Translated, it gives CASRQGAKTGELFF. The chain couples TRBV7-3 to TRBJ2-2; 8 bases agree with TRBD1. Germline CDR1 SGHTA, CDR2 FQGTGA. The CDR3 covers 14 residues.

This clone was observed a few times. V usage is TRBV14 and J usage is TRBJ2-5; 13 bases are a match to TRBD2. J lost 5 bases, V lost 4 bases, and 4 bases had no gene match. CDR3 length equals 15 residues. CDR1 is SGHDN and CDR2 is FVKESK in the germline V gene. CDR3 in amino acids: CASSRTSGGSETQYF. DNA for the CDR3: TGTGCCAGCAGCCGGACTAGCGGGGGTTCTGAGACCCAGTACTTC.

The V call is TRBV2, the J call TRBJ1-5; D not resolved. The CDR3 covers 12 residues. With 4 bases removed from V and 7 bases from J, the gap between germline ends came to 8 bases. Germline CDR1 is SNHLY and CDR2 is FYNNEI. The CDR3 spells CASSVEDQPQHF. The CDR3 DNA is TGTGCCAGCAGTGTGGAGGACCAGCCCCAGCATTTT.

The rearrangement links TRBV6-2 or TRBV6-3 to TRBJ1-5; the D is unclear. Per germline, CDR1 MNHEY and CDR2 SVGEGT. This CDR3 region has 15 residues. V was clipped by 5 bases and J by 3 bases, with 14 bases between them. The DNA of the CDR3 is TGTGCCAGCAGTATTGGTGACGGGAACAATCAGCCCCAGCATTTT. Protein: CASSIGDGNNQPQHF.

The DNA of the CDR3 is TGTGCCATCAGTGAGTCGCGGGACCCAGCTAGAGCTTTCTTT. Translating it yields CAISESRDPARAFF. This chain connects TRBV10-3 to TRBJ1-1; tentatively, D is TRBD1 (5 bases). The germline CDR1 and CDR2 sequences are ENHRY and SYGVKD. Trimming cost V 0 bases and J 10 bases, with 15 bases left between them. This CDR3 is 14 amino acids long.

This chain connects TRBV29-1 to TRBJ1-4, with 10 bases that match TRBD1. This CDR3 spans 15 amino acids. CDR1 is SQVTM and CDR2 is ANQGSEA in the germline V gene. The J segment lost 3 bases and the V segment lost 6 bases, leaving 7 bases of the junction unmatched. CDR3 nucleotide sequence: TGCAGCGTCTCGGGGACAGGGGAATCTAATGAAAAACTGTTTTTT. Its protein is CSVSGTGESNEKLFF.

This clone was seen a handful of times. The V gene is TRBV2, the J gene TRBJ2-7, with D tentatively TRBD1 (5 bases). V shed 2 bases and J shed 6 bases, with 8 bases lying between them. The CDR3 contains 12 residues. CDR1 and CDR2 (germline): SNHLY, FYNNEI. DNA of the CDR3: TGTGCCAGCAGTGAACAGGGCGGCGAGCAGTACTTC. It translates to CASSEQGGEQYF.

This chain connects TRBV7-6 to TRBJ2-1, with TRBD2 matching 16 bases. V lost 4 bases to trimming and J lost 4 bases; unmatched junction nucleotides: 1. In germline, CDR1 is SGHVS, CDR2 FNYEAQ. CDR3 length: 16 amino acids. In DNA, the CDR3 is TGTGCCAGCAGCTGGGGACTAGCGGGGGGGTACAATGAGCAGTTCTTC. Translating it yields CASSWGLAGGYNEQFF.

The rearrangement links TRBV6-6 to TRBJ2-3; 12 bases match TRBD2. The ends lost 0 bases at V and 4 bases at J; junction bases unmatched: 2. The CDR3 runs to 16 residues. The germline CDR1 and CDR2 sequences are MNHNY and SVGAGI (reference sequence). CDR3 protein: CASSYSLAGGADTQYF. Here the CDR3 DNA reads TGTGCCAGCAGTTACTCCCTAGCGGGGGGGGCAGATACGCAGTATTTT.

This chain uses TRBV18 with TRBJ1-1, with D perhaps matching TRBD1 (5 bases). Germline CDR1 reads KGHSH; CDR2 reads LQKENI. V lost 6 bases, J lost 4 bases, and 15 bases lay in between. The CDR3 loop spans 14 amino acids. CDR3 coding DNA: TGTGCCAGCTCGCCCGAAGGGGATCGCACTGAAGCTTTCTTT. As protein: CASSPEGDRTEAFF.